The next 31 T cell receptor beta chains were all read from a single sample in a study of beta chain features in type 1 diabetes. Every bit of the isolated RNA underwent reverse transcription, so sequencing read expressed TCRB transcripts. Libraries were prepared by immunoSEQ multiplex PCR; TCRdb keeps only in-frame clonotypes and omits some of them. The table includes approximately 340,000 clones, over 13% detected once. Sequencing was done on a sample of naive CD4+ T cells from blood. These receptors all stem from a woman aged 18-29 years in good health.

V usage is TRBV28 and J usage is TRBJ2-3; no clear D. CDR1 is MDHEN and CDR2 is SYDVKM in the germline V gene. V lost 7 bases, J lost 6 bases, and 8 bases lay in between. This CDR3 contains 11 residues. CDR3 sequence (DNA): TGTGCCAGCACGACTGCGGATACGCAGTATTTT. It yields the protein CASTTADTQYF.

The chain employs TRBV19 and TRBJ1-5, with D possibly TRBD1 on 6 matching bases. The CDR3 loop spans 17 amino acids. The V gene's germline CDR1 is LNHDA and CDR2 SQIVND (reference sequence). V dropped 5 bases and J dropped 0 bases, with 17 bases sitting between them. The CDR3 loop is CASSSYEGVVSNQPQHF. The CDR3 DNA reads TGTGCCAGTAGTTCCTACGAGGGGGTAGTTAGCAATCAGCCCCAGCATTTT.

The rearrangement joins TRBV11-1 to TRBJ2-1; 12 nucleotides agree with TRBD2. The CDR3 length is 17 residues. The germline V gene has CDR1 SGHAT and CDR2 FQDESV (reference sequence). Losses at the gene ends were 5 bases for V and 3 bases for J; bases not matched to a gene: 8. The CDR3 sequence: CASSPTSGRILYNEQFF. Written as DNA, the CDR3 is TGTGCCAGCAGCCCCACTAGCGGGAGGATCCTCTACAATGAGCAGTTCTTC.

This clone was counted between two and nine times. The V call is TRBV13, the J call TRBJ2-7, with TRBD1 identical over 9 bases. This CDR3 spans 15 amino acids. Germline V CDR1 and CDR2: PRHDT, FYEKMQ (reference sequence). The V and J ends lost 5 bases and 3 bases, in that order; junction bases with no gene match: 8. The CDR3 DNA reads TGTGCCAGCAGCGGGGGGACAGGGACGAACTACGAGCAGTACTTC. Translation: CASSGGTGTNYEQYF.

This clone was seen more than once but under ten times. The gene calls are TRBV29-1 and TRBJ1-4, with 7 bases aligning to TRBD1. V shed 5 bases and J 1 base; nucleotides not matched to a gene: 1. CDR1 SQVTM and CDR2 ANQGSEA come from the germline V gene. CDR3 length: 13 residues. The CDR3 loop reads CSVRQGTNEKLFF. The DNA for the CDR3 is TGCAGCGTTCGACAGGGAACTAATGAAAAACTGTTTTTT.

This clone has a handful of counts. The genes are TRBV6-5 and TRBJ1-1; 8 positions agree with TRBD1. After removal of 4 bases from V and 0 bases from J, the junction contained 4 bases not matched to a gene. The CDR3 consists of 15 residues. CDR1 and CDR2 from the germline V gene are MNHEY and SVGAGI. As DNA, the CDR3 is TGTGCCAGCAGTTCCCAGGGGGCTGTGAACACTGAAGCTTTCTTT. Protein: CASSSQGAVNTEAFF.

CDR3 nucleotide sequence: TGTGCCAGTAGTGTGAGCCGCGAGAACACCGGGGAGCTGTTTTTT. Amino acid sequence: CASSVSRENTGELFF. The V and J genes are TRBV19 and TRBJ2-2, with D uncertain. The CDR3 is 15 amino acids. The germline V gene has CDR1 LNHDA and CDR2 SQIVND (reference sequence). V was pared by 5 bases and J by 1 base, with 11 bases between. The full variable domain, with the rest looked up from reference TRBV19 and TRBJ2-2, is DGGITQSPKYLFRKEGQNVTLSCEQNLNHDAMYWYRQDPGQGLRLIYYSQIVNDFQKGDIAEGYSVSREKKESFPLTVTSAQKNPTAFYLCASSVSRENTGELFFGEGSRLTVL.

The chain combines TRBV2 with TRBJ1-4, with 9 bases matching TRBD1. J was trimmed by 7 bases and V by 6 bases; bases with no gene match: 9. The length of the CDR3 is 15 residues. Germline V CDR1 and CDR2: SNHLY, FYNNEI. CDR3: CASRDTGGVGEKLFF. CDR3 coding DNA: TGTGCCAGCAGGGACACAGGGGGCGTTGGTGAAAAACTGTTTTTT.

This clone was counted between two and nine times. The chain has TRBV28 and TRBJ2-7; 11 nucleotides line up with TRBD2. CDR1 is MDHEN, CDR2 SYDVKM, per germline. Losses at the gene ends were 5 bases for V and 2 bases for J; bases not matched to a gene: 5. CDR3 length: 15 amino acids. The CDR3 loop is CASSSSGRAPYEQYF. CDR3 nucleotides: TGTGCCAGCAGTAGTAGCGGGAGGGCCCCCTACGAGCAGTACTTC. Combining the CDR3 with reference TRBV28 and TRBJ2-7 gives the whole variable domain DVKVTQSSRYLVKRTGEKVFLECVQDMDHENMFWYRQDPGLGLRLIYFSYDVKMKEKGDIPEGYSVSREKKERFSLILESASTNQTSMYLCASSSSGRAPYEQYFGPGTRLTVT.

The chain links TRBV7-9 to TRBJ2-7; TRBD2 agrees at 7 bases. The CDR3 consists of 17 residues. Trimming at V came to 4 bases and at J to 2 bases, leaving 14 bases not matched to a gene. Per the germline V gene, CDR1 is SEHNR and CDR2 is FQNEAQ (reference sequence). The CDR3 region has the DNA TGTGCCAGCAGCTCCACCGGAGCGGGAAGATCGGCCTACGAGCAGTACTTC. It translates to CASSSTGAGRSAYEQYF.

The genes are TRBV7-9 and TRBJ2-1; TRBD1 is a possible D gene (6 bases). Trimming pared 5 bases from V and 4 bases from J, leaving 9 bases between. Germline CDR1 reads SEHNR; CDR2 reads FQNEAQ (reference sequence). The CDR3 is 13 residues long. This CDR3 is CASSRGQYNEQFF. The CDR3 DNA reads TGTGCCAGCAGCCGTGGACAGTACAATGAGCAGTTCTTC.

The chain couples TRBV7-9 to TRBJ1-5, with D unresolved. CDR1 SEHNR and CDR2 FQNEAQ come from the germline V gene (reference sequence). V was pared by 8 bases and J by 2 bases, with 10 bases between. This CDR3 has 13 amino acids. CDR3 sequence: CASGRDGNQPQHF. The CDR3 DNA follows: TGTGCCAGCGGGAGGGATGGCAATCAGCCCCAGCATTTT.

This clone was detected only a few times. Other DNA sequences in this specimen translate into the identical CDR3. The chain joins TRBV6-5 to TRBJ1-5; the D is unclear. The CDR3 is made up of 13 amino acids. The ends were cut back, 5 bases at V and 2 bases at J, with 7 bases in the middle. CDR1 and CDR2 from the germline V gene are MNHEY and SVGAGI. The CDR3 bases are TGTGCCAGCAGTGGAACAGGCAATCAGCCCCAGCATTTT. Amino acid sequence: CASSGTGNQPQHF.

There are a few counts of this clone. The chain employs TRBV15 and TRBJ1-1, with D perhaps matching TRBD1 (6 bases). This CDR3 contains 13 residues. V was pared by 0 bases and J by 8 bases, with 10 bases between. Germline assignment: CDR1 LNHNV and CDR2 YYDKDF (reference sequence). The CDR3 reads CATSRDLTGEAFF. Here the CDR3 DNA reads TGTGCCACCAGCAGAGATCTGACAGGAGAAGCTTTCTTT.

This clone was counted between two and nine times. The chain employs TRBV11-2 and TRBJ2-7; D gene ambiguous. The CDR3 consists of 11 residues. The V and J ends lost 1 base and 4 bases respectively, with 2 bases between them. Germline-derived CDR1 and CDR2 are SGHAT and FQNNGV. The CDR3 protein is CASSLAYEQYF. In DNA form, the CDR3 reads TGTGCCAGCAGCTTAGCGTACGAGCAGTACTTC.

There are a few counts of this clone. The CDR3 here is CASSLQYEQYF. In DNA, the CDR3 is TGTGCCAGCAGCTTGCAGTACGAGCAGTACTTC. This chain uses TRBV5-4 with TRBJ2-7; D gene ambiguous. Trimming pared 1 base from V and 4 bases from J, leaving 3 bases between. The CDR3 runs 11 residues. From germline, CDR1 is SGHNT and CDR2 YYREEE (reference sequence).

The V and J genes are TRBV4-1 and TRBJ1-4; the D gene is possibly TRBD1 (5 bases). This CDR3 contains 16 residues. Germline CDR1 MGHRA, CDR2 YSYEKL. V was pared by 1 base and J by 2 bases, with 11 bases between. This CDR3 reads CASSQVGRQTNEKLFF. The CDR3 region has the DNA TGCGCCAGCAGCCAAGTGGGTCGACAGACTAATGAAAAACTGTTTTTT.

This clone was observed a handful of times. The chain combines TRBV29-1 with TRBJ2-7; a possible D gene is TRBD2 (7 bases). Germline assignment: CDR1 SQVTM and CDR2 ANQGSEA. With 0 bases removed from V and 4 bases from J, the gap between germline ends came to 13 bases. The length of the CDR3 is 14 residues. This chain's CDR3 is CSVEDRGAGYEQYF. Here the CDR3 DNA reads TGCAGCGTTGAAGATCGGGGGGCAGGATACGAGCAGTACTTC.

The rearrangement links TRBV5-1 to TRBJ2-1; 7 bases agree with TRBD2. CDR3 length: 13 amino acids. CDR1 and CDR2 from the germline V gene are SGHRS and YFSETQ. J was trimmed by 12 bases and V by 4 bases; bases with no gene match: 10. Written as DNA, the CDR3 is TGCGCCAGCAGCCCCCCGGGGGGAGGTGGGCAGTTCTTC. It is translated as CASSPPGGGGQFF. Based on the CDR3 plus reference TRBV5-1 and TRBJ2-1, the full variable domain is KAGVTQTPRYLIKTRGQQVTLSCSPISGHRSVSWYQQTPGQGLQFLFEYFSETQRNKGNFPGRFSGRQFSNSRSEMNVSTLELGDSALYLCASSPPGGGGQFFGPGTRLTVL.

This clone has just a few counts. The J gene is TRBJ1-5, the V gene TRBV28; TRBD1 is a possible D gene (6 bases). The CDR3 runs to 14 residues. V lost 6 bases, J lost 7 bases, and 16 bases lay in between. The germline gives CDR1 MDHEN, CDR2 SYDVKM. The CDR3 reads CASRSTGMGQPQHF. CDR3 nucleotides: TGTGCCAGCAGGTCCACAGGGATGGGACAGCCCCAGCATTTT.

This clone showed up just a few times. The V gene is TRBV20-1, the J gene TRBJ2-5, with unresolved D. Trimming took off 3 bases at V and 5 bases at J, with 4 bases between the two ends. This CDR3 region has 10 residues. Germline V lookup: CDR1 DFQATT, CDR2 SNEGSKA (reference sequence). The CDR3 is CSASSETQYF. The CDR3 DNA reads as TGCAGTGCTAGCTCGGAGACCCAGTACTTC.

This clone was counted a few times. CDR3: CASSPGGSAYEQYF. CDR3 in DNA: TGTGCCAGCAGCCCTGGAGGGAGCGCCTACGAGCAGTACTTC. V gene TRBV28 combines with J gene TRBJ2-7; a possible D gene is TRBD2 (6 bases). Germline V gene data show CDR1 as MDHEN and CDR2 as SYDVKM. The CDR3 covers 14 residues. V was cut by 6 bases and J by 2 bases, with 14 bases left in between.

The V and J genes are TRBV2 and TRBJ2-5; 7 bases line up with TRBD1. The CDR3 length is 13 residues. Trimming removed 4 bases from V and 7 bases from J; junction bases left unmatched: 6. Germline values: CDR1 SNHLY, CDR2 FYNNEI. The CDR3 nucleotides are TGTGCCAGCAGTGGTGACAGGGAAGGGACCCAGTACTTC. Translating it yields CASSGDREGTQYF.

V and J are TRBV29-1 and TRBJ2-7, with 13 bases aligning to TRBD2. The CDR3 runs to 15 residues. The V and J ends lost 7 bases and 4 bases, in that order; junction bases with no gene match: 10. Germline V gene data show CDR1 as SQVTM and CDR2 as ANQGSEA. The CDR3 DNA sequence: TGCAGCGCCACGCTCGGGACTAGCGGGGATTACGAGCAGTACTTC. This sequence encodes CSATLGTSGDYEQYF.

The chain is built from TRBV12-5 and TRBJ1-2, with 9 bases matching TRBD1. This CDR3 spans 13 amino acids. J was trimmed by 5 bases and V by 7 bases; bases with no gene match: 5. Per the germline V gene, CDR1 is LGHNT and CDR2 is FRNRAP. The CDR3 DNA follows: TGTGCTAGTGCCCAGGACAGGGGATATGGCTACACCTTC. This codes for CASAQDRGYGYTF.

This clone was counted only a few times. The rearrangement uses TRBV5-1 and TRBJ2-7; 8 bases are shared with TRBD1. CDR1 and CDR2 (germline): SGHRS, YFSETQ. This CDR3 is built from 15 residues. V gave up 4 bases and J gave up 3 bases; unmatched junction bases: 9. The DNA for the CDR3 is TGCGCCAGCAGCCCGGGGGACAGGACCAGCTACGAGCAGTACTTC. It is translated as CASSPGDRTSYEQYF. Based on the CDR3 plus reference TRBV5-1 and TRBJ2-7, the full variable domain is KAGVTQTPRYLIKTRGQQVTLSCSPISGHRSVSWYQQTPGQGLQFLFEYFSETQRNKGNFPGRFSGRQFSNSRSEMNVSTLELGDSALYLCASSPGDRTSYEQYFGPGTRLTVT.

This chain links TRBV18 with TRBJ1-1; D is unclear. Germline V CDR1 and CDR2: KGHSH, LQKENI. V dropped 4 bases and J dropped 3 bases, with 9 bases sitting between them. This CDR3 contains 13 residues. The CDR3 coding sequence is TGTGCCAGCTCACTTCGGAGGGACACTGAAGCTTTCTTT. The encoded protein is CASSLRRDTEAFF.

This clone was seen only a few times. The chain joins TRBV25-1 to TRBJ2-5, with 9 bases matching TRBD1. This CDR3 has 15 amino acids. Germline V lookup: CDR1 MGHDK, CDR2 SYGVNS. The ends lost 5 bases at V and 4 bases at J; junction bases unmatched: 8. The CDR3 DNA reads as TGTGCCAGCAGTTCCGGGACAGGGAGAGGAGAGACCCAGTACTTC. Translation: CASSSGTGRGETQYF.

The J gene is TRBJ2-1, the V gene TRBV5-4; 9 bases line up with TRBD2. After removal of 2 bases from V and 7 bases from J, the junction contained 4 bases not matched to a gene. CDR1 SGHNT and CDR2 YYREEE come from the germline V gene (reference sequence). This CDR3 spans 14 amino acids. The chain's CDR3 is CASSFGTSINEQFF. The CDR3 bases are TGTGCCAGCAGCTTTGGGACTAGCATAAATGAGCAGTTCTTC.

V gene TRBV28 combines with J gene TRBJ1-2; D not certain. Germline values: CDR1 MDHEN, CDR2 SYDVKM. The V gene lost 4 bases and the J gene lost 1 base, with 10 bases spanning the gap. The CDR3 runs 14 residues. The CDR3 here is CASSSHTVNYGYTF. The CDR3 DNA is TGTGCCAGCAGTTCCCATACAGTTAACTATGGCTACACCTTC.

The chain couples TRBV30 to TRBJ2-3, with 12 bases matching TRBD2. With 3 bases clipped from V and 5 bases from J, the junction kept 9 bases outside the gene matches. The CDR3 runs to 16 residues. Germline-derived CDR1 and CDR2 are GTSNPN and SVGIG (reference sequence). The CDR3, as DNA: TGTGCCTGGAGGGGACTAGCGGGCGGATCGGGAGATACGCAGTATTTT. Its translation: CAWRGLAGGSGDTQYF.